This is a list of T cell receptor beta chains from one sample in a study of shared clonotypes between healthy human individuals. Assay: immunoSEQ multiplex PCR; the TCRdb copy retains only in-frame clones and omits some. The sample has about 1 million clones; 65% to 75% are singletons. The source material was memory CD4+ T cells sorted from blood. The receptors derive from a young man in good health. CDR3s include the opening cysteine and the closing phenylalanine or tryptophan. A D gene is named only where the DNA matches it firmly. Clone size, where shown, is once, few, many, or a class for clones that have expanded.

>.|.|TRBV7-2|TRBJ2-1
CASSSDLGSYNEQFF
TGTGCCAGCAGCTCCGATCTGGGCTCCTACAATGAGCAGTTCTTC
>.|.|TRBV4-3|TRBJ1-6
CASSQDLQGTGSYNSPLHF
TGCGCCAGCAGCCAAGATCTTCAGGGTACAGGGTCCTATAATTCACCCCTCCACTTT
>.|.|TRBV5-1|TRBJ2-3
CASRYTDTQYF
TGCGCCAGCAGATACACAGATACGCAGTATTTT
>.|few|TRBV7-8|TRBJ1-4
CASSLETGSSEKLFF
TGTGCCAGCAGCTTAGAAACTGGATCAAGTGAAAAACTGTTTTTT
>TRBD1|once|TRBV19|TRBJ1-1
CASSTRTGMNTEAFF
TGTGCCAGTAGTACGCGGACAGGGATGAACACTGAAGCTTTCTTT
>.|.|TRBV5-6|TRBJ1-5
CASSSWGLDNQPQHF
TGTGCCAGCAGCTCCTGGGGGTTGGACAATCAGCCCCAGCATTTT
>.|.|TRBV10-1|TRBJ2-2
CASSEPSGAGELFF
TGCGCCAGCAGTGAGCCTTCGGGGGCCGGGGAGCTGTTTTTT
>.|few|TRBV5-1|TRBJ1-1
CASSLDSTNTEAFF
TGCGCCAGCAGCTTGGACAGTACGAACACTGAAGCTTTCTTT
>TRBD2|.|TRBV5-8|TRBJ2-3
CASSWGGLAGSTDTQYF
TGTGCCAGCAGCTGGGGGGGACTAGCGGGGAGCACAGATACGCAGTATTTT
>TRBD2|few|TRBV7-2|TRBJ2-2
CASSSRTSGIIGELFF
TGTGCCAGCAGCAGTAGGACTAGCGGGATTATCGGGGAGCTGTTTTTT
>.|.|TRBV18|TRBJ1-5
CASSRGDYQPQHF
TGTGCCAGCTCACGCGGAGATTATCAGCCCCAGCATTTT
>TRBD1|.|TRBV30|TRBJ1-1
CAWGRQGEAFF
TGTGCCTGGGGAAGACAGGGGGAAGCTTTCTTT
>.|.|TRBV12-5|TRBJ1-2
CASGLEGPYTF
TGTGCTAGTGGTTTGGAGGGCCCCTACACCTTC
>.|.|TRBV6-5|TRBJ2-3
CASSYRRTDTQYF
TGTGCCAGCAGTTACAGGCGAACAGATACGCAGTATTTT
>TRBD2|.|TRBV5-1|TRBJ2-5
CASSWGLAGSETQYF
TGCGCCAGCAGCTGGGGACTAGCGGGATCAGAGACCCAGTACTTC
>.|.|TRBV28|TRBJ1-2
CASSFLLGTRSNYGYTF
TGTGCCAGCAGTTTCCTACTAGGGACGAGATCCAACTATGGCTACACCTTC
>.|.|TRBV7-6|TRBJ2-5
CASSPKWETQYF
TGTGCCAGCAGCCCCAAGTGGGAGACCCAGTACTTC
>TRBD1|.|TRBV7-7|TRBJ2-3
CASSIGTASTDTQYF
TGTGCTAGCAGCATAGGGACAGCTAGCACAGATACGCAGTATTTT
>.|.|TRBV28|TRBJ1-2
CASSLRETGYTF
TGTGCCAGCAGTTTGAGAGAGACTGGCTACACCTTC
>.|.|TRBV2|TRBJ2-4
CASSTRDTLAKNIQYF
TGTGCCAGCAGTACCCGGGACACCTTGGCCAAAAACATTCAGTACTTC
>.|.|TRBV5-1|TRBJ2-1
CASSATQNEQFF
TGCGCCAGCAGCGCGACTCAGAATGAGCAGTTCTTC
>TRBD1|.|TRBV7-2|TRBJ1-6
CASSLDRGGNSPLHF
TGTGCCAGCAGCTTGGACAGGGGGGGAAATTCACCCCTCCACTTT
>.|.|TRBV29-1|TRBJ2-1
CSVGTGSSYNEQFF
TGCAGCGTTGGAACGGGGAGCTCCTACAATGAGCAGTTCTTC
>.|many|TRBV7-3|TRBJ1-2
CASSFGPNYGYTF
TGTGCCAGCAGCTTCGGACCCAACTATGGCTACACCTTC
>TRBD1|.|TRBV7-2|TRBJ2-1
CASSLRGTGINNEQFF
TGTGCCAGCAGCCTAAGGGGGACAGGGATCAACAATGAGCAGTTCTTC
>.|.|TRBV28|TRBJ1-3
CASMSTGSGNTIYF
TGTGCCAGCATGTCGACTGGCTCTGGAAACACCATATATTTT
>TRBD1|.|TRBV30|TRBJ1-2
CAWSVSDRGPSGYTF
TGTGCCTGGAGTGTGTCGGACAGGGGGCCGTCTGGCTACACCTTC
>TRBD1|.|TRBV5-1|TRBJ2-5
CASSYTGTGKETQYF
TGCGCCAGCAGCTACACTGGGACAGGAAAAGAGACCCAGTACTTC
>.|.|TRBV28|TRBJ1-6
CASSSHWGGNSPLHF
TGTGCCAGCAGTTCTCACTGGGGGGGGAATTCACCCCTCCACTTT
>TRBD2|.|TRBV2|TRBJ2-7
CASKFREVSYEQYF
TGTGCCAGCAAATTTCGGGAGGTTTCCTACGAGCAGTACTTC
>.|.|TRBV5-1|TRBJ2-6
CASSLGLSSGANVLTF
TGCGCCAGCAGCCTGGGACTGTCCTCTGGGGCCAACGTCCTGACTTTC
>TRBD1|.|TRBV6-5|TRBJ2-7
CASSYSGTVNYESYF
TGTGCCAGCAGTTACTCGGGGACAGTCAATTACGAGTCGTACTTC
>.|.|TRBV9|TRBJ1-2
CASSVSSNYGYTF
TGTGCCAGCAGCGTTTCATCAAACTATGGCTACACCTTC
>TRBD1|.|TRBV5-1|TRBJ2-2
CASSLGDRGSNTGELFF
TGCGCCAGCAGCTTGGGGGACAGGGGATCAAACACCGGGGAGCTGTTTTTT
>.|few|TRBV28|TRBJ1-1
CASSLRGGSAFF
TGTGCCAGCAGTTTGCGGGGGGGTAGCGCTTTCTTT
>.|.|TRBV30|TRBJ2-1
CAWSVQAGSYNEQFF
TGTGCCTGGAGTGTACAAGCGGGCTCCTACAATGAGCAGTTCTTC
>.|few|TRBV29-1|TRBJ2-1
CSATGYNEQFF
TGCAGCGCGACAGGCTACAATGAGCAGTTCTTC
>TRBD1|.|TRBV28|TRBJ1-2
CASSLTGTANYGYTF
TGTGCCAGCAGCCTAACCGGGACAGCTAACTATGGCTACACCTTC
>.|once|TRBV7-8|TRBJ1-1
CASSPRGRMEAFF
TGTGCCAGCAGCCCCCGGGGGCGTATGGAAGCTTTCTTT
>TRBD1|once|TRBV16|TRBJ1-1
CASSQWTGKMNTEAFF
TGTGCCAGCAGCCAGTGGACAGGGAAAATGAACACTGAAGCTTTCTTT
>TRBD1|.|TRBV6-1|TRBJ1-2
CASREGAPNYGYTF
TGTGCCAGCAGAGAGGGGGCCCCTAACTATGGCTACACCTTC
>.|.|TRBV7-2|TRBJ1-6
CASSTGSYNSPLHF
TGTGCCAGCAGCACTGGCAGCTATAATTCACCCCTCCACTTT
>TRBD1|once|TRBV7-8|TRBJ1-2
CASSSDRGYGYTF
TGTGCCAGCAGCTCGGACAGGGGGTATGGCTACACCTTC